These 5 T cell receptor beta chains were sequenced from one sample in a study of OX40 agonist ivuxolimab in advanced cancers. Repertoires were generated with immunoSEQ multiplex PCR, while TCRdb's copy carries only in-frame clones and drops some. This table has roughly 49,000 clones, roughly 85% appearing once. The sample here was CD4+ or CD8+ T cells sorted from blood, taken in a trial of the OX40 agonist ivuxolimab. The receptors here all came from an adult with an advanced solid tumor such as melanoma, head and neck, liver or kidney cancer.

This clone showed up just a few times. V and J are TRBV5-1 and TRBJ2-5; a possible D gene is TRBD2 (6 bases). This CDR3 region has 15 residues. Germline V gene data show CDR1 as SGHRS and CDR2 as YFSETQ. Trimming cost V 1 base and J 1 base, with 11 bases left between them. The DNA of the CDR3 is TGCGCCAGCAGCTTGAGACGGGACTCCCAAGAGACCCAGTACTTC. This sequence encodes CASSLRRDSQETQYF.

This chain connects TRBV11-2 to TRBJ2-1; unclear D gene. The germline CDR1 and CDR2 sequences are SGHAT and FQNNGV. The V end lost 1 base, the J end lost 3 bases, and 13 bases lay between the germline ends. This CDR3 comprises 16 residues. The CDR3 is CASSLVGRTDYNEQFF. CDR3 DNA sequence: TGTGCCAGCAGCTTAGTGGGTCGGACCGACTACAATGAGCAGTTCTTC.

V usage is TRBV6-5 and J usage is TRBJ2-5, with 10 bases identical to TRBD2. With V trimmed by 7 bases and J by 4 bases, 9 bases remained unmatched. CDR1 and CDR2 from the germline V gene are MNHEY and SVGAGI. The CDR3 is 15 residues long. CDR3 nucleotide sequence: TGTGCCAGCACCGAACTCCGACTAGCGGGAGAGACCCAGTACTTC. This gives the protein CASTELRLAGETQYF.

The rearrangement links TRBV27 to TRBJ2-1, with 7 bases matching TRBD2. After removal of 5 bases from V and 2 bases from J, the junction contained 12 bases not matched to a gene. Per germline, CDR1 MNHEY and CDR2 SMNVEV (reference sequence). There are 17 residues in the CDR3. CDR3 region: CASSPISGGRPYNEQFF. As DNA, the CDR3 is TGTGCCAGCAGTCCGATTTCGGGGGGAAGGCCCTACAATGAGCAGTTCTTC.

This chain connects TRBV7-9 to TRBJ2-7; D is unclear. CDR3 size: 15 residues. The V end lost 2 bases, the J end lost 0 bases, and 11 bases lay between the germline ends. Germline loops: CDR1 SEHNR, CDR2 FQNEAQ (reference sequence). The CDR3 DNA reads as TGTGCCAGCAGCTTAAGGCAGGCGGCCTCCTACGAGCAGTACTTC. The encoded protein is CASSLRQAASYEQYF.